The T cell receptor beta chain under discussion was sequenced for a study of response to subunit inactivated influenza vaccine. This clonotype has a handful of counts. Antigen: not known. Whole-study results and caveats: That few new T cells are recruited by each seasonal influenza vaccination was the authors' suggestion.

This CDR3 has 14 residues. V shed 0 bases and J shed 6 bases, with 12 bases lying between them. Germline CDR1 reads SGDLS; CDR2 reads YYNGEE. MiXCR, applied by TCRdb to the RT-PCR reads, yields one record per CDR3 protein. Of about 780,000 distinct CDR3 sequences in the sample, about 18% are singletons; the top ten hold about 11%. The V and J genes are TRBV9 and TRBJ2-5; D may be TRBD1 (6 bases). The sequence was collected from a man over 45 who received an inactivated influenza vaccine. The source was PBMCs from blood, collected 5 days after vaccination. CDR3 bases: TGTGCCAGCAGCGTAGGACAGGCGGCCAAGACCCAGTACTTC. It translates to CASSVGQAAKTQYF.